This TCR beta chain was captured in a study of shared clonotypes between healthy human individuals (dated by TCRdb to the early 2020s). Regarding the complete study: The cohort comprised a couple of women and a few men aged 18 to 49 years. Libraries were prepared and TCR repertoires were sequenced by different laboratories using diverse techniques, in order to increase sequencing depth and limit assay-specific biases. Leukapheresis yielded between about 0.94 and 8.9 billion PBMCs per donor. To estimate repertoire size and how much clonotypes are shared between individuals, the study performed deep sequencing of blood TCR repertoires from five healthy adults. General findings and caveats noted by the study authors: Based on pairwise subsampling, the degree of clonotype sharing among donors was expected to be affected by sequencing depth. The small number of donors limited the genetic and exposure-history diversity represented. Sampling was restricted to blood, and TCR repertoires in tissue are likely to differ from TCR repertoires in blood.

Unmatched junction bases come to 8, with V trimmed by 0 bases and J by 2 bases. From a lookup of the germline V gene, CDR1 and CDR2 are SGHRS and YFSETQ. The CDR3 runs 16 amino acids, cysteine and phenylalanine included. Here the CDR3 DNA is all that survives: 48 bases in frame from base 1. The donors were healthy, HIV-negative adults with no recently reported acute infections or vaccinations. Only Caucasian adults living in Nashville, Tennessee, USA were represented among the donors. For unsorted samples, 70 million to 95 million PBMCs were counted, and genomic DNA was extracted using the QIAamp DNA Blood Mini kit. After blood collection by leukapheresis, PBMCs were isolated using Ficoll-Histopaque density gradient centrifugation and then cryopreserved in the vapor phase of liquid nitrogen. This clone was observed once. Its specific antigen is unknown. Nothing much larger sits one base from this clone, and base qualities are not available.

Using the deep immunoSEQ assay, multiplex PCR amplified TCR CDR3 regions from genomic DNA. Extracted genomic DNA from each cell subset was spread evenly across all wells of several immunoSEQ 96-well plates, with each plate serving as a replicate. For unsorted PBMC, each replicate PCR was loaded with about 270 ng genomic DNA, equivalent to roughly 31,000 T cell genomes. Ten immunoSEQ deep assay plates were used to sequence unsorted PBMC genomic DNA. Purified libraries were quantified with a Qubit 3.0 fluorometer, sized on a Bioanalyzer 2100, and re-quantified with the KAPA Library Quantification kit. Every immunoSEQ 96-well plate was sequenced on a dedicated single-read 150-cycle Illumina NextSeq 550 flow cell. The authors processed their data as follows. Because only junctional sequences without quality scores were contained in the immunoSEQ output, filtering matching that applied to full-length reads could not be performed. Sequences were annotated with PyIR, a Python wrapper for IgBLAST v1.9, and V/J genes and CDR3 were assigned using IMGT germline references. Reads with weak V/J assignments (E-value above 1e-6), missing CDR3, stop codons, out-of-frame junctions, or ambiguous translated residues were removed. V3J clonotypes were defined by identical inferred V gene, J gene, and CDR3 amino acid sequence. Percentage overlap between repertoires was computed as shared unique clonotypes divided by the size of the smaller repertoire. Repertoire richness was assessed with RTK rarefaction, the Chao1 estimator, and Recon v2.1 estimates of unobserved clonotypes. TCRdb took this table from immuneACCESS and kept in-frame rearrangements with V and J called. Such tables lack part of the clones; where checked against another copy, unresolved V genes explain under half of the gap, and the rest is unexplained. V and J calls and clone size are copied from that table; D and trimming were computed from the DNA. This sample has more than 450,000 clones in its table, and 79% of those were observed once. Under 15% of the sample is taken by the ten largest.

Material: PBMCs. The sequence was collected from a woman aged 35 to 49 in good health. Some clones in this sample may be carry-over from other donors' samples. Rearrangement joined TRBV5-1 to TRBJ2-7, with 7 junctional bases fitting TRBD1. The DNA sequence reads TGCGCCAGCAGCTTGGCCCTTGACAGGGCAACCTACGAGCAGTACTTC. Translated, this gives CASSLALDRATYEQYF. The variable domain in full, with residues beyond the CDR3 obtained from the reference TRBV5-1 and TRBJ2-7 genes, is KAGVTQTPRYLIKTRGQQVTLSCSPISGHRSVSWYQQTPGQGLQFLFEYFSETQRNKGNFPGRFSGRQFSNSRSEMNVSTLELGDSALYLCASSLALDRATYEQYFGPGTRLTVT.